A selection of T cell receptor beta chains follows, all from one sample in a study of human T cells and chemical hapten exposure. TCRdb recomputed calls from the RACE reads with MiXCR, one row per CDR3 protein. Here the sample spans 75,000 to 100,000 distinct CDR3 sequences, about 10% being singletons. The sample was whole blood. These receptors originate from a female donor in good health. Some clones in this sample may be carry-over from other donors' samples. CDR3s include the opening cysteine and the closing phenylalanine or tryptophan. D genes are given only for firm matches. Part of the rows lack a size; the others show once, few, many or a class for expanded clones.

few | TRBJ2-3 | . | TRBV28 | 17 | TGTGCCAGCACCCCAGGTGGGGGCTGGACTAGCACAGATACGCAGTATTTT | CASTPGGGWTSTDTQYF
. | TRBJ2-7 | . | TRBV12-3/TRBV12-4 | 14 | TGTGCCAGCAGTTACCGGGGGGCGATGAACGAGCAGTACTTC | CASSYRGAMNEQYF
many | TRBJ2-1 | . | TRBV6-2/TRBV6-3 | 14 | TGTGCCAGCAGCCCGCTAGTGGGAGTTAATGAGCAGTTCTTC | CASSPLVGVNEQFF
many | TRBJ1-2 | TRBD1 | TRBV7-8 | 13 | TGTGCCAGCAGCTTAGGGACAGGATCTGGCTACACCTTC | CASSLGTGSGYTF
many | TRBJ2-7 | . | TRBV28 | 12 | TGTGCCAGCAGCCCGTTGAGCGGCGAGCAGTACTTC | CASSPLSGEQYF
once | TRBJ1-6 | . | TRBV5-1 | 14 | TGCGCCAACAGCTTCCAGGGGACAAATTCACCCCTCCACTTT | CANSFQGTNSPLHF
few | TRBJ2-7 | . | TRBV30 | 12 | TGTGCCTGGAGTAAACAGGGATCCGAGCAGTACTTC | CAWSKQGSEQYF
. | TRBJ1-1 | . | TRBV2 | 11 | TGTGCCAGCAGTATGGCCCGAGACGCTTTCTTT | CASSMARDAFF
. | TRBJ1-2 | . | TRBV5-4 | 13 | TGTGCCAGCAGCTTGGTCGGGGAAAGTGGCTACACCTTC | CASSLVGESGYTF
. | TRBJ1-5 | . | TRBV7-8 | 15 | TGTGCCAGCAGCTTAGAAGATTTGAGTTATCAGCCCCAGCATTTT | CASSLEDLSYQPQHF
many | TRBJ1-2 | . | TRBV2 | 13 | TGTGCCAGGGGCTCGGAGGGGGGATATGGCTACACCTTC | CARGSEGGYGYTF
many | TRBJ1-5 | . | TRBV20-1 | 13 | TGCAGTGCCGGCGTCGGAGAAAATCAGCCCCAGCATTTT | CSAGVGENQPQHF
. | TRBJ2-2 | TRBD2 | TRBV10-1 | 14 | TGCGCCAGCAGCTGGACTAGCGGGCCCGGGGAGCTGTTTTTT | CASSWTSGPGELFF
few | TRBJ2-1 | TRBD2 | TRBV3-1 | 15 | TGTGCCAGCAGCCAAGCTACGGGAGGGCCGGATGAGCAGTTCTTC | CASSQATGGPDEQFF
few | TRBJ1-1 | TRBD1 | TRBV15 | 15 | TGTGCCACCAGCAGATCCAGGGGGACGGACACTGAAGCTTTCTTT | CATSRSRGTDTEAFF
. | TRBJ2-1 | TRBD2 | TRBV4-1 | 17 | TGCGCCAGCAGCCATACCCTAGCGGGAAGCAGTGGCGATGAGCAGTTCTTC | CASSHTLAGSSGDEQFF
. | TRBJ2-6 | TRBD1 | TRBV11-2 | 16 | TGTGCCAGCACCAGGACAGGGGGCGGTGGGGCCAACGTCCTGACTTTC | CASTRTGGGGANVLTF
. | TRBJ1-1 | . | TRBV6-1 | 13 | TGTGCCAGCATCGGGGAAGTTAACACTGAAGCTTTCTTT | CASIGEVNTEAFF
. | TRBJ2-7 | TRBD2 | TRBV20-1 | 17 | TGCAGTGCTAGAGATCGCTTGACTAGCGGGAGTATATACGAGCAGTACTTC | CSARDRLTSGSIYEQYF
many | TRBJ2-7 | TRBD1 | TRBV5-1 | 15 | TGCGCCAGCAGCTTCACCGGGACAGGGCCGGACGAGCAGTACTTC | CASSFTGTGPDEQYF
many | TRBJ1-2 | . | TRBV29-1 | 15 | TGCAGCGTTGGGACAGTCGTGGGGATTAACTATGGCTACACCTTC | CSVGTVVGINYGYTF
many | TRBJ2-2 | . | TRBV10-1 | 16 | TGCGCCAGCAGTCAATGGGGGACGGGAGACACCGGGGAGCTGTTTTTT | CASSQWGTGDTGELFF
few | TRBJ2-7 | . | TRBV29-1 | 15 | TGCAGGGGACCCCGAGGGGAAGACTCTGGGTACGAGCAGTACTTC | CRGPRGEDSGYEQYF
few | TRBJ2-5 | . | TRBV6-5 | 13 | TGTGCCAGCAGTCAGGGGTCGGGGGCGACCCAGTACTTC | CASSQGSGATQYF
once | TRBJ2-1 | . | TRBV7-2 | 15 | TGTGCCAGCAGCTTAGAGAGGGCTAGCCGGCCTGGGAAGTTCTTC | CASSLERASRPGKFF
. | TRBJ1-6 | . | TRBV10-3 | 13 | TGTGCCATCACTCCAGGCAGGAATTCACCCCTCCACTTT | CAITPGRNSPLHF
many | TRBJ2-1 | TRBD2 | TRBV11-2 | 15 | TGTGCCAGCAGCTTAGGGGAGGGCCCCTACAATGAGCAGTTCTTC | CASSLGEGPYNEQFF
. | TRBJ2-1 | . | TRBV6-2/TRBV6-3 | 12 | TGTGCCAGCAGTTATAACCCCTTGTATGAGTTCTTC | CASSYNPLYEFF
. | TRBJ2-1 | TRBD2 | TRBV20-1 | 13 | TGCAGTGCCCTACTAGCGGGGGTCAATGAGCAGTTCTTC | CSALLAGVNEQFF
few | TRBJ1-6 | . | TRBV20-1 | 13 | TGCAGTGCTAGAGATCCAGGGAATTCACCCCTCCACTTT | CSARDPGNSPLHF
many | TRBJ1-5 | . | TRBV11-2 | 15 | TGTGCCAGCAGCTTAGGGGTGGCCCTGGATCAGCCCCAGCATTTT | CASSLGVALDQPQHF
. | TRBJ2-7 | TRBD2 | TRBV29-1 | 13 | TGCAGCGTTCCCGGGACTAGTGGATACGAGCAGTACTTC | CSVPGTSGYEQYF
. | TRBJ1-1 | . | TRBV27 | 13 | TGTGCCAGCAGTTTATATGGTCGATTTGAAGCTTTCTTT | CASSLYGRFEAFF
few | TRBJ2-3 | . | TRBV9 | 16 | TGTGCCAGCAGCGTGGGGGCGGGGGAGAGCACAGATACGCAGTATTTT | CASSVGAGESTDTQYF
. | TRBJ2-1 | . | TRBV28 | 16 | TGTGCCAGCAGTACTCTACAGTGGGTATCGTACAATGAGCAGTTCTTC | CASSTLQWVSYNEQFF
many | TRBJ2-1 | . | TRBV9 | 15 | TGTGCCAGCAGCGTAGGCGGAAATATTGAGAATGAGCAGTTCTTC | CASSVGGNIENEQFF
many | TRBJ1-1 | . | TRBV7-8 | 14 | TGTGCCAGCAGCTTAGAATCCACGGTCACTGAAGCTTTCTTT | CASSLESTVTEAFF
. | TRBJ2-7 | . | TRBV13 | 18 | TGTGCCAGCAGCCAACACCATCCGGATACCGGGAGTGTTTACGAGCAGTACTTC | CASSQHHPDTGSVYEQYF
many | TRBJ2-5 | . | TRBV20-1 | 14 | TGCAGTGCTAGCTCCACAGGGGAGGAAGAGACCCAGTACTTC | CSASSTGEEETQYF
many | TRBJ1-5 | . | TRBV28 | 17 | TGTGCCAGCAGTTCATCCCTTGGCGCACCGGGGGATCAGCCCCAGCATTTT | CASSSSLGAPGDQPQHF
. | TRBJ2-4 | TRBD1 | TRBV4-2 | 13 | TGTGCCAGCAGCACAGGGGTCGAAAACATTCAGTACTTC | CASSTGVENIQYF
many | TRBJ2-3 | . | TRBV28 | 13 | TGTGCCAGCACCCCTAGCCCCACAGATACGCAGTATTTT | CASTPSPTDTQYF
. | TRBJ2-3 | . | TRBV20-1 | 13 | TGCAGTGCTAGTACGGAGTGGGGGGATACGCAGTATTTT | CSASTEWGDTQYF
. | TRBJ2-4 | . | TRBV12-3/TRBV12-4 | 14 | TGTGCCAGCAGTCTGGGAGGGGGGCGGAACATTCAGTACTTC | CASSLGGGRNIQYF
. | TRBJ2-3 | TRBD2 | TRBV7-9 | 17 | TGTGCCAGCAGCTTAGGACGGACTAGCGGATACACAGATACGCAGTATTTT | CASSLGRTSGYTDTQYF
few | TRBJ1-1 | . | TRBV6-6 | 14 | TGTGCCAGCAGAACAAAAGGGCAGAGCACTGAAGCTTTCTTT | CASRTKGQSTEAFF
. | TRBJ2-2 | TRBD2 | TRBV10-2 | 17 | TGCGCCAGCACCGGGAGGGGGGTAGCGGTGAGCACCGGGGAGCTGTTTTTT | CASTGRGVAVSTGELFF
. | TRBJ2-1 | TRBD2 | TRBV7-3 | 17 | TGTGCCAGCAGCTCCCAATTAGCGGGAGGCCCCTACAATGAGCAGTTCTTC | CASSSQLAGGPYNEQFF
few | TRBJ2-7 | . | TRBV3-1 | 14 | TGTGCCAGCAGCCAAGGTGGGGCCCTGCGTGAGCAGTACTTC | CASSQGGALREQYF